This entry lists 14 T cell receptor beta chains sequenced from one sample in a study of early T cells in non-severe SARS-CoV-2 infection. In TCRdb, the 5' RACE reads were re-called with MiXCR into one record per CDR3 protein. The sample lists over 25,000 distinct CDR3 sequences; approximately 6% were seen once. Sequenced material: whole blood. The receptors here all came from an adult who was a healthcare worker with PCR-confirmed SARS-CoV-2 infection or an uninfected control (not recorded which).

This clonotype was recorded at least ten times. The rearrangement uses TRBV10-2 and TRBJ2-5; D remains unclear. The CDR3 has 14 amino acids. The ends were cut back, 0 bases at V and 5 bases at J, with 10 bases in the middle. CDR1 is WSHSY, CDR2 SAAADI, per germline. The chain's CDR3 is CASSESRIWETQYF. The CDR3 coding sequence is TGCGCCAGCAGTGAGTCCCGGATCTGGGAGACCCAGTACTTC.

In its sample, this clonotype was seen many times. The CDR3 sequence is CASSPLGLAGATDTQYF. The CDR3 DNA reads TGTGCCAGCAGTCCTCTGGGACTAGCGGGGGCGACAGATACGCAGTATTTT. The chain uses TRBV28 and TRBJ2-3, with 14 bases matching TRBD2. Trimming took 5 bases from V and 3 from J; bases not matched to a gene: 7. Per germline, CDR1 MDHEN and CDR2 SYDVKM. This CDR3 has 17 amino acids.

This clonotype was observed a few times. The V gene is TRBV4-2, the J gene TRBJ2-1, with D tentatively TRBD1 (6 bases). V was trimmed by 0 bases and J by 3 bases, leaving 12 bases between them. From germline, CDR1 is LGHNA and CDR2 YNFKEQ. The CDR3 consists of 16 residues. CDR3 sequence: CASSQESTGFYNEQFF. In DNA, the CDR3 is TGTGCCAGCAGCCAAGAAAGCACAGGGTTCTACAATGAGCAGTTCTTC.

In its sample, this clonotype was seen a few times. V usage is TRBV18 and J usage is TRBJ2-2, with 8 bases fitting TRBD1. V lost 5 bases and J lost 6; bases outside the gene matches: 8. This CDR3 has 15 amino acids. The germline CDR1 and CDR2 sequences are KGHSH and LQKENI. The CDR3 is CASSSTGDGAGELFF. The CDR3 bases are TGTGCCAGCTCATCGACAGGGGACGGGGCCGGGGAGCTGTTTTTT.

This clonotype was counted many times. The rearrangement links TRBV18 to TRBJ1-2, with 9 bases that match TRBD1. Germline V gene data show CDR1 as KGHSH and CDR2 as LQKENI. The CDR3 is made up of 17 amino acids. The ends lost 3 bases at V and 0 bases at J; junction bases unmatched: 8. In DNA form, the CDR3 reads TGTGCCAGCTCACCTAAAGAGAGGACAGGGGCTAACTATGGCTACACCTTC. Translation gives CASSPKERTGANYGYTF. The whole variable domain, filled in from reference TRBV18 and TRBJ1-2, reads NAGVMQNPRHLVRRRGQEARLRCSPMKGHSHVYWYRQLPEEGLKFMVYLQKENIIDESGMPKERFSAEFPKEGPSILRIQQVVRGDSAAYFCASSPKERTGANYGYTFGSGTRLTVV.

This clonotype was recorded a few times. V is TRBV7-9 and J is TRBJ2-2; TRBD1 matches 7 bases. This CDR3 spans 14 amino acids. The germline V gene encodes CDR1 SEHNR and CDR2 FQNEAQ (reference sequence). V shed 9 bases, J shed 5 bases, and the junction held 9 bases outside the gene matches. The CDR3 DNA follows: TGTGCCAGGGACCGGGACAGCAAGACCGGGGAGCTGTTTTTT. Protein product: CARDRDSKTGELFF.

This clonotype was detected ten times or more. The chain carries TRBV18 and TRBJ1-1; no definite D call. This CDR3 is built from 14 residues. Trimming stripped 3 bases from V and 1 base from J, with 9 bases between. Looked up from germline, CDR1 is KGHSH and CDR2 is LQKENI. CDR3 sequence (DNA): TGTGCCAGCTCACCCAGCGTGAAGAACACTGAAGCTTTCTTT. This sequence encodes CASSPSVKNTEAFF.

As DNA, the CDR3 is TGTGCCAGCAGCTTAGCGCTAGCAGGGGCCGACCTTAATGAAAAACTGTTTTTT. This sequence encodes CASSLALAGADLNEKLFF. The chain employs TRBV7-9 and TRBJ1-4, with a tentative D call TRBD1 (6 bases). The CDR3 is 18 residues long. Germline V gene data show CDR1 as SEHNR and CDR2 as FQNEAQ (reference sequence). Between the trimmed V and J ends, which lost 0 bases and 4 bases, there was a span of 18 bases.

The V and J genes are TRBV18 and TRBJ1-2; D is unresolved. The germline V gene encodes CDR1 KGHSH and CDR2 LQKENI. V lost 3 bases and J lost 7, with 15 bases in between. The CDR3 spans 14 residues. Written as DNA, the CDR3 is TGTGCCAGCTCACCGCAGGATTTAGTTGCTGGCTACACCTTC. This sequence encodes CASSPQDLVAGYTF. Full variable domain (remainder filled in from reference TRBV18 and TRBJ1-2): NAGVMQNPRHLVRRRGQEARLRCSPMKGHSHVYWYRQLPEEGLKFMVYLQKENIIDESGMPKERFSAEFPKEGPSILRIQQVVRGDSAAYFCASSPQDLVAGYTFGSGTRLTVV.

The CDR3 region has the DNA TGTGCCACCAGCAGGGGGCGAGTAGACTATGGCTACACCTTC. Its protein product is CATSRGRVDYGYTF. The genes are TRBV15 and TRBJ1-2; D may be TRBD1 (5 bases). The CDR3 runs to 14 residues. V lost 3 bases to trimming and J lost 3 bases, with 11 bases between them. Germline CDR1 is LNHNV and CDR2 is YYDKDF (reference sequence).

This clonotype was counted ten times or more. The chain employs TRBV15 and TRBJ1-5; D is undetermined. The CDR3 sequence is 15 residues long. CDR1 is LNHNV and CDR2 is YYDKDF in the germline V gene (reference sequence). V was trimmed by 5 bases and J by 1 base, leaving 12 bases between them. The CDR3 nucleotides are TGTGCCACCAGCCTCCGGTTCGGAAGCAATCAGCCCCAGCATTTT. Translation gives CATSLRFGSNQPQHF.

Comments on this clonotype: An end of the junction differs from the germline gene, which may be a read error. The chain has TRBV12-3 or TRBV12-4 and TRBJ2-3; D perhaps matches TRBD1 (7 bases). The CDR3 consists of 15 residues. The CDR3 loop is CASSPGGTNTDTQFF. The DNA of the CDR3 is TGTGCCAGCAGTCCAGGGGGGACAAACACAGATACGCAGTTTTTT.

J is TRBJ2-7 and V is TRBV29-1; 7 bases line up with TRBD1. Germline V CDR1 and CDR2: SQVTM, ANQGSEA. J was trimmed by 5 bases and V by 1 base; bases with no gene match: 8. CDR3 length equals 14 residues. CDR3 in amino acids: CSVEGQGLSNEQYF. The CDR3, as DNA: TGCAGCGTTGAAGGACAGGGATTATCAAACGAGCAGTACTTC.

This clonotype was seen more than once but under ten times. The rearrangement joins TRBV6-5 to TRBJ2-7, with D unclear. This CDR3 is built from 11 residues. Trimming shortened V by 10 bases and J by 6 bases, and 13 bases separated the two germline ends. CDR1 and CDR2 from the germline V gene are MNHEY and SVGAGI. The CDR3, as DNA: TGTGCCACTCTACGGACCGGCGAGCAGTACTTC. It yields the protein CATLRTGEQYF.